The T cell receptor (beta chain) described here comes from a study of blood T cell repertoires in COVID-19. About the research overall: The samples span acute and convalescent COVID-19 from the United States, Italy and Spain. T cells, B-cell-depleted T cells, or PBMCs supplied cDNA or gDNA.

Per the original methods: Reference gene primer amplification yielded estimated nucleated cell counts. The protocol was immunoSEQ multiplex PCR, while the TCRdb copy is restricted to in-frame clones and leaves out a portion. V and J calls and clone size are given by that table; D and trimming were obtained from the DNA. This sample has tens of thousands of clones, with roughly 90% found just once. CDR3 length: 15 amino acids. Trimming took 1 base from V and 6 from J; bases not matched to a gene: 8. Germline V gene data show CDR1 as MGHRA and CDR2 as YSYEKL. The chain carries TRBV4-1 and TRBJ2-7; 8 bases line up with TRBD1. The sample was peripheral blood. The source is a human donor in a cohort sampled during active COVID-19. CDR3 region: CASSQGQGILGEQYF. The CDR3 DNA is TGCGCCAGCAGCCAAGGACAGGGGATCTTGGGCGAGCAGTACTTC.